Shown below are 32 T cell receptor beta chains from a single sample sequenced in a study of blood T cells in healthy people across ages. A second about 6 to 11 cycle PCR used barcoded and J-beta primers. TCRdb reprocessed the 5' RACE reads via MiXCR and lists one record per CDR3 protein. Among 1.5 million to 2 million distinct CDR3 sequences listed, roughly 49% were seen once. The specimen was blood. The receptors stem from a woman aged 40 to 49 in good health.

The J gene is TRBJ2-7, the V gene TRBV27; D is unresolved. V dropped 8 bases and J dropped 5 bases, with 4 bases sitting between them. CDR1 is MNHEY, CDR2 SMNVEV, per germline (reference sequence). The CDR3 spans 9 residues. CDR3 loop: CASGHEQYF. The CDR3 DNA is TGTGCCAGCGGCCACGAGCAGTACTTC.

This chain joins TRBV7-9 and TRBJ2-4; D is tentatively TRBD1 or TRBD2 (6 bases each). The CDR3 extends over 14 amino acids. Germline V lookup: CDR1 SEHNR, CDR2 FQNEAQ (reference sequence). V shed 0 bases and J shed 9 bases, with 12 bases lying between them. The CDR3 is CASSLAVGGGIQYF. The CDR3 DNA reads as TGTGCCAGCAGCTTAGCGGTAGGGGGAGGCATTCAGTACTTC.

The CDR3 DNA follows: TGTGCCACCAGTGATAGGAAAATCAAACCGGGACAGGGGCCGGATACGCAGTATTTT. Translation: CATSDRKIKPGQGPDTQYF. The chain joins TRBV24-1 to TRBJ2-3; the match to TRBD1 covers 10 bases. There are 19 residues in the CDR3. Germline assignment: CDR1 KGHDR and CDR2 SFDVKD. Losses at the gene ends were 3 bases for V and 6 bases for J; bases not matched to a gene: 17.

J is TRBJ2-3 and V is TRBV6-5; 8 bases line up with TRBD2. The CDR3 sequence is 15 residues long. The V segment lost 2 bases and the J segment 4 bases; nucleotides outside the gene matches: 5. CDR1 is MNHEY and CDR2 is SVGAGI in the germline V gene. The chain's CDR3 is CASSYPGGASDTQYF. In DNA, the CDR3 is TGTGCCAGCAGTTACCCCGGGGGGGCGTCAGATACGCAGTATTTT.

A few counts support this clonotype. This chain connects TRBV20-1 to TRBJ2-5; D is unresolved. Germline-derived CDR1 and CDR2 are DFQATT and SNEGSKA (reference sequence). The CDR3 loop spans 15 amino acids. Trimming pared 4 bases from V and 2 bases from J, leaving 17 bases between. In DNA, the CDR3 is TGCAGTGCTAAAAGACCGTTCGTTGGACAAGAGACCCAGTACTTC. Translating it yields CSAKRPFVGQETQYF.

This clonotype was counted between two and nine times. CDR3 loop: CASSVTGGSQPQHF. CDR3 nucleotide sequence: TGTGCCAGCAGTGTTACAGGGGGCTCTCAGCCCCAGCATTTT. The V call is TRBV7-2, the J call TRBJ1-5; 9 positions agree with TRBD1. The CDR3 extends over 14 amino acids. Germline V gives CDR1 SGHTA, CDR2 FQGNSA. V gave up 6 bases and J gave up 6 bases; unmatched junction bases: 6.

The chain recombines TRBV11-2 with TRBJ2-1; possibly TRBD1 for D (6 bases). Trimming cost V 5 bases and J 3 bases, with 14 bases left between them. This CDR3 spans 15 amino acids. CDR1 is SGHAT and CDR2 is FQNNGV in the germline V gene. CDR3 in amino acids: CASSVRDTFYNEQFF. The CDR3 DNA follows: TGTGCCAGCAGCGTCCGGGACACCTTCTACAATGAGCAGTTCTTC.

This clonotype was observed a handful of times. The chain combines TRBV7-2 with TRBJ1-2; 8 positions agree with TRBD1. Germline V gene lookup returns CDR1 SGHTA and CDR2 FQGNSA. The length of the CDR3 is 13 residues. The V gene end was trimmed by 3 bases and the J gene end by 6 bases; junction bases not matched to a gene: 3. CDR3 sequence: CASSFRQGNGYTF. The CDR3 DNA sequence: TGTGCCAGCAGCTTCCGACAGGGGAATGGCTACACCTTC.

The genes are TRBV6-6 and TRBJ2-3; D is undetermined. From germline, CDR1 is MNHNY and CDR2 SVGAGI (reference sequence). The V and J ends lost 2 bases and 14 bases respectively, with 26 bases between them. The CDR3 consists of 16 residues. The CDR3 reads CASSYTSTPGTPLTYF. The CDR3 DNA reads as TGTGCCAGCAGTTACACTTCAACTCCCGGTACCCCGCTCACGTATTTT.

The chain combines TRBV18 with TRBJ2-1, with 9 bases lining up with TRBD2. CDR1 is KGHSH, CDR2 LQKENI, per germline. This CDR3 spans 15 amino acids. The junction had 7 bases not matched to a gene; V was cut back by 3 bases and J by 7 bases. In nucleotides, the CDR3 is TGTGCCAGCTCACCCCGGGCGGGGGGGTTGAATGAGCAGTTCTTC. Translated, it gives CASSPRAGGLNEQFF.

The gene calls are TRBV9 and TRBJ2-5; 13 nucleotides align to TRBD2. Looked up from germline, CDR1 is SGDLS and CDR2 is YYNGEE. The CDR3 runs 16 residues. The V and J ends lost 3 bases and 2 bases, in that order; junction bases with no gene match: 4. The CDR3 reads CASSAGTSGVQETQYF. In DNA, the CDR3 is TGTGCCAGCAGCGCCGGGACTAGCGGGGTACAAGAGACCCAGTACTTC.

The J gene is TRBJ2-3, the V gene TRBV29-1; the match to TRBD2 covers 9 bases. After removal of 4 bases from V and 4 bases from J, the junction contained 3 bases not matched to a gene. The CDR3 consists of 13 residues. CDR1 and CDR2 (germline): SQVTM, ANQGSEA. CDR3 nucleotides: TGCAGCGTTGCCGGGACTAGCCCAGATACGCAGTATTTT. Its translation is CSVAGTSPDTQYF.

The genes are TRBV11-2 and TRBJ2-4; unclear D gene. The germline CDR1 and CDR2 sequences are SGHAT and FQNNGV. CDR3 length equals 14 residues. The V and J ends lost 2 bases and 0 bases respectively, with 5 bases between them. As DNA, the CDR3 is TGTGCCAGCAGCTTACCCGGAGCCAAAAACATTCAGTACTTC. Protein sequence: CASSLPGAKNIQYF.

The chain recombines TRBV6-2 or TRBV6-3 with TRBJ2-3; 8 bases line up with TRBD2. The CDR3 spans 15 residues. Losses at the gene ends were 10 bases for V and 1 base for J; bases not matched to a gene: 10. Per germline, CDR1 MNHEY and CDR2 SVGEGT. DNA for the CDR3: TGTGCCACCGGGAGGGGACTACCGGGCACAGATACGCAGTATTTT. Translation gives CATGRGLPGTDTQYF.

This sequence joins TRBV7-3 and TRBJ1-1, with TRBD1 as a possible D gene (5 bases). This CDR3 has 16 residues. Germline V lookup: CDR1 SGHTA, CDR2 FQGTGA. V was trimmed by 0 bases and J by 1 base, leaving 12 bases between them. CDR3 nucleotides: TGTGCCAGCAGCTTAACGGGGGGGTCCACGAACACTGAAGCTTTCTTT. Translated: CASSLTGGSTNTEAFF.

This chain's CDR3 is CSASMGVVEQYF. The CDR3 DNA reads TGCAGTGCCTCTATGGGAGTCGTCGAGCAGTACTTC. This chain connects TRBV20-1 to TRBJ2-7; maybe TRBD2 (5 bases). CDR3 length: 12 amino acids. In germline, CDR1 is DFQATT, CDR2 SNEGSKA (reference sequence). V dropped 6 bases and J dropped 6 bases, with 15 bases sitting between them.

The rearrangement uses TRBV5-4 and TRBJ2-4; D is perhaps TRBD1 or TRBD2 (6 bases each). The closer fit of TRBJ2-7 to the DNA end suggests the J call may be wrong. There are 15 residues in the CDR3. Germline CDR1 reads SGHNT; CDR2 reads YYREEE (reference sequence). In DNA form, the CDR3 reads TGTGCCAGCAGCTTGGTGGGGCAGGGGAGGCGCGAGCAGTACTTC. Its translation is CASSLVGQGRREQYF.

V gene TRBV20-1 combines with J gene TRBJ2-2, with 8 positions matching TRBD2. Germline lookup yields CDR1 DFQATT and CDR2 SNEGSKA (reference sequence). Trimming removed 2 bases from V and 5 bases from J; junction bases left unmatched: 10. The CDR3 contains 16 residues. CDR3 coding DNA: TGCAGTGCTAGAAAGTATCCCCGGGGGGGGACCGGGGAGCTGTTTTTT. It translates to CSARKYPRGGTGELFF.

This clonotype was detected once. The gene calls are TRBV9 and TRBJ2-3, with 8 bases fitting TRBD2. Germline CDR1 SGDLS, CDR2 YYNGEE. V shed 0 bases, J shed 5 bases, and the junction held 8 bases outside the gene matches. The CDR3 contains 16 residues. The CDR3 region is CASSVGDSGAVDTQYF. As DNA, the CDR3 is TGTGCCAGCAGCGTAGGGGATAGCGGGGCGGTAGATACGCAGTATTTT.

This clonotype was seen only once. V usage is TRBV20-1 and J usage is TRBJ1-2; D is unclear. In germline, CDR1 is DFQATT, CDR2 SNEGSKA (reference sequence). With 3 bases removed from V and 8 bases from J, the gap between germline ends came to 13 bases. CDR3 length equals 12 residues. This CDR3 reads CSASPTWVGYTF. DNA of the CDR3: TGCAGTGCTAGCCCCACGTGGGTAGGCTACACCTTC.

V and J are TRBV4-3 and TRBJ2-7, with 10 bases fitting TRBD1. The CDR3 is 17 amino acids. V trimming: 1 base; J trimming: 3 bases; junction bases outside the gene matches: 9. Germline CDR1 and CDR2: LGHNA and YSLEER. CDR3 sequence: CASSQVLPGQGFYEQYF. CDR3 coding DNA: TGCGCCAGCAGCCAAGTTTTACCGGGACAGGGGTTCTACGAGCAGTACTTC.

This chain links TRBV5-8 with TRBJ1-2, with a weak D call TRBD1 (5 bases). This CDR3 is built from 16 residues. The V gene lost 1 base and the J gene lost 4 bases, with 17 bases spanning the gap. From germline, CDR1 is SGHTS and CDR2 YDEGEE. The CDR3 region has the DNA TGTGCCAGCAGCTTGACGTTATCGGGGGGTATCTATGGCTACACCTTC. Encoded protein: CASSLTLSGGIYGYTF.

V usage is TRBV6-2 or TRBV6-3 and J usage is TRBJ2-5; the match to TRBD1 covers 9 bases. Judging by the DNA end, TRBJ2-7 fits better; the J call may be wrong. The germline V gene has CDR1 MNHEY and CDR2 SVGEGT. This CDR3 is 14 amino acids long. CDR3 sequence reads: CASRPGTGYHEQYF. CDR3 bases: TGTGCCAGCAGACCCGGGACAGGGTATCACGAGCAGTACTTC.

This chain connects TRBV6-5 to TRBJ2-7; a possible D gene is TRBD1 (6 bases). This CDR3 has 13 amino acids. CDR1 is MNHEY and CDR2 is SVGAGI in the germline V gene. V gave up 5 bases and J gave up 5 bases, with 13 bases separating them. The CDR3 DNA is TGTGCCAGCAGTCGCGACAGGACTCACGAGCAGTACTTC. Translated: CASSRDRTHEQYF.

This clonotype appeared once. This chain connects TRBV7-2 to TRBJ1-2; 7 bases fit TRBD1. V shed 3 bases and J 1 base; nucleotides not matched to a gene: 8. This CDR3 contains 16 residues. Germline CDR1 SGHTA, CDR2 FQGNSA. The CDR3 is CASSFLNRGGNYGYTF. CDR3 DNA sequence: TGTGCCAGCAGCTTCCTCAACAGGGGCGGTAACTATGGCTACACCTTC.

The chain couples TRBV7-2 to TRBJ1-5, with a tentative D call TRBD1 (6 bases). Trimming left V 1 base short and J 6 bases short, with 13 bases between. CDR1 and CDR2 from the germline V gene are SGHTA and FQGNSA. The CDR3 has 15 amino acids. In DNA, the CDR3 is TGTGCCAGCAGCTTAGGTGGGGGAGGGGGTCAGCCCCAGCATTTT. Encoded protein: CASSLGGGGGQPQHF.

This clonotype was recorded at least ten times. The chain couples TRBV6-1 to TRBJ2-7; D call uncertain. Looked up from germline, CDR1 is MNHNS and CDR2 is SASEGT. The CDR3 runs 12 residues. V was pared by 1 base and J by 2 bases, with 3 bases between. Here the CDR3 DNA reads TGTGCCAGCAGTGAAGGTCCCTACGAGCAGTACTTC. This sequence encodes CASSEGPYEQYF.

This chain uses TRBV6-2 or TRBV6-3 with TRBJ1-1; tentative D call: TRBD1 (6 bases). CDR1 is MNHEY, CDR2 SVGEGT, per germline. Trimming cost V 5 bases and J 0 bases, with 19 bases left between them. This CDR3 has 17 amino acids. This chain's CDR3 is CASSVSRGTSVNTEAFF. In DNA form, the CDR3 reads TGTGCCAGCAGTGTATCCAGGGGAACTTCGGTGAACACTGAAGCTTTCTTT.

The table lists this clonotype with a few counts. CDR3 nucleotide sequence: TGCGCCAGCAGCCAAGATCTTTCGCCGGGACAGACACCCTACGAGCAGTACTTC. Protein: CASSQDLSPGQTPYEQYF. The rearrangement joins TRBV4-3 to TRBJ2-7, with 7 bases matching TRBD1. Germline CDR1 LGHNA, CDR2 YSLEER. Trimming took 0 bases from V and 2 from J; bases not matched to a gene: 13. This CDR3 comprises 18 residues.

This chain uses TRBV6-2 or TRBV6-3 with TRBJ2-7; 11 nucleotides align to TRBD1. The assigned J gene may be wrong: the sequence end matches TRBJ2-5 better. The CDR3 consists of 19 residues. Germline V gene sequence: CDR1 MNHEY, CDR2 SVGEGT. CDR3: CASSSPWTGGRMKQETQYF. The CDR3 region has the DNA TGTGCCAGCAGTTCCCCCTGGACAGGGGGCCGAATGAAACAAGAGACCCAGTACTTC.

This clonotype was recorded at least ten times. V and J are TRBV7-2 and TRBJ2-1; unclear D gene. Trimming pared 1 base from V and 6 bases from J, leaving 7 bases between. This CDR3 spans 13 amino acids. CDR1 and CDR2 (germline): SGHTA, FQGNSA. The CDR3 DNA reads TGTGCCAGCAGCTTAGGGCTTGGCAATGAGCAGTTCTTC. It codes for CASSLGLGNEQFF.

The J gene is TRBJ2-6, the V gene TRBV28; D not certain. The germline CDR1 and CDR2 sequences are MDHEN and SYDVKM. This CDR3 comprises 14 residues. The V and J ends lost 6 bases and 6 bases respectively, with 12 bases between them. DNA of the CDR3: TGTGCCAGCAGGGCGACTGGAAAGGCCAACGTCCTGACTTTC. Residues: CASRATGKANVLTF. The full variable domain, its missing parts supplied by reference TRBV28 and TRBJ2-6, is DVKVTQSSRYLVKRTGEKVFLECVQDMDHENMFWYRQDPGLGLRLIYFSYDVKMKEKGDIPEGYSVSREKKERFSLILESASTNQTSMYLCASRATGKANVLTFGAGSRLTVL.